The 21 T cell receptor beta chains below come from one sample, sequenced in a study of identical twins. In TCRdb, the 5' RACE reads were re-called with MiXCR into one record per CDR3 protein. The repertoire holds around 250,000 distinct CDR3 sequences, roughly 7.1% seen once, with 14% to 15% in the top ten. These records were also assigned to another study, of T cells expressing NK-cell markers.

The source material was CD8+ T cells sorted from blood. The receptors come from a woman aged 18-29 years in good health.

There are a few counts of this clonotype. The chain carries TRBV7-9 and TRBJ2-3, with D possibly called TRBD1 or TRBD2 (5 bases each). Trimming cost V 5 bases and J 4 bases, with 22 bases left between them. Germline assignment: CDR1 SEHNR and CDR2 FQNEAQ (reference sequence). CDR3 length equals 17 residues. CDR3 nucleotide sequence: TGTGCCAGCAGCCCTCCTACCGGGGCCGCGGAGCCAGATACGCAGTATTTT. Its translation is CASSPPTGAAEPDTQYF.

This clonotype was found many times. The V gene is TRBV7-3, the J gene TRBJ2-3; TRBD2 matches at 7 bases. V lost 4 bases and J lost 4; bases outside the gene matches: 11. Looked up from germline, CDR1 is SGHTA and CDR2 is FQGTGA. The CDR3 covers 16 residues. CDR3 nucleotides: TGTGCCAGCAGCTCCGGACTAGAAACGGGTCCAGATACGCAGTATTTT. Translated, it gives CASSSGLETGPDTQYF.

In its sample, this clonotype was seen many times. CDR3 sequence: CASSPSLRGPNTQYF. The CDR3 DNA sequence: TGTGCCAGCAGCCCTTCTCTAAGAGGGCCGAATACGCAGTATTTT. The chain has TRBV12-3 or TRBV12-4 and TRBJ2-3; a possible D gene is TRBD2 (5 bases). This CDR3 has 15 residues. Trimming shortened V by 6 bases and J by 7 bases, and 20 bases separated the two germline ends.

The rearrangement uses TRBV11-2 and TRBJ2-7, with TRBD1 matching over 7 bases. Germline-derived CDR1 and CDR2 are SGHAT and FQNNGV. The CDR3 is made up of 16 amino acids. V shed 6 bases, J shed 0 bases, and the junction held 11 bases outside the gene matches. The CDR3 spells CASSLLPGQSSYEQYF. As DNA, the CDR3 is TGTGCCAGCAGTCTTCTACCGGGACAGAGCTCCTACGAGCAGTACTTC.

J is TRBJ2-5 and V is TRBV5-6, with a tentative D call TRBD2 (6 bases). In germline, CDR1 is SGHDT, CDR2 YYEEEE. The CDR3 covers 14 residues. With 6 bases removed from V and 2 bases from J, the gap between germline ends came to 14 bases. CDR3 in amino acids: CASTPMGGQETQYF. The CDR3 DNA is TGTGCCAGCACACCTATGGGGGGTCAAGAGACCCAGTACTTC.

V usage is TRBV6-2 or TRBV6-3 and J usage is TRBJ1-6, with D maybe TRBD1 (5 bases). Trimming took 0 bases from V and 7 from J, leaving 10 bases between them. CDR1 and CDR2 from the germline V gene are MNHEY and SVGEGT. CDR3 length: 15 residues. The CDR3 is CASSYSTGRNSPLHF. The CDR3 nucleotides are TGTGCCAGCAGTTACTCGACGGGGCGGAATTCACCCCTCCACTTT.

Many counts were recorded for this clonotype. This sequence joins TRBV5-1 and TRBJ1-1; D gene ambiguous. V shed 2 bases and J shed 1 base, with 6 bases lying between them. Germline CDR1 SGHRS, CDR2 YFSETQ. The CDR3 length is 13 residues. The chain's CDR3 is CASSFRKNTEAFF. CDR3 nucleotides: TGCGCCAGCAGCTTCCGTAAGAACACTGAAGCTTTCTTT.

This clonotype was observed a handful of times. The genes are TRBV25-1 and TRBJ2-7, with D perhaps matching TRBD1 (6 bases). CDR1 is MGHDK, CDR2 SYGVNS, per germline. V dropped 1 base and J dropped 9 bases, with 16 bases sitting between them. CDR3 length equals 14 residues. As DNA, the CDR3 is TGTGCCAGCAGTGAATCTGGGGGCCATACCGGGCAGTACTTC. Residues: CASSESGGHTGQYF.

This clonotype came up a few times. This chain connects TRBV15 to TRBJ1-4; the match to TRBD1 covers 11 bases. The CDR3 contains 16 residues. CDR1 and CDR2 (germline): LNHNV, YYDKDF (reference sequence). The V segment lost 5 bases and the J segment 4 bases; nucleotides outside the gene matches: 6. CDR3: CATSGGTGGINEKLFF. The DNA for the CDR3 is TGTGCCACCAGCGGCGGGACAGGGGGAATTAATGAAAAACTGTTTTTT.

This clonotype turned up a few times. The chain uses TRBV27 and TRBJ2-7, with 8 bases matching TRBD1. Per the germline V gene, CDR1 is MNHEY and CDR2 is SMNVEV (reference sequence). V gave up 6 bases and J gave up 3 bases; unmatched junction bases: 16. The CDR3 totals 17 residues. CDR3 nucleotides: TGTGCCAGCAGCAGACATTCCGGGACAGGAAGTTACTACGAGCAGTACTTC. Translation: CASSRHSGTGSYYEQYF.

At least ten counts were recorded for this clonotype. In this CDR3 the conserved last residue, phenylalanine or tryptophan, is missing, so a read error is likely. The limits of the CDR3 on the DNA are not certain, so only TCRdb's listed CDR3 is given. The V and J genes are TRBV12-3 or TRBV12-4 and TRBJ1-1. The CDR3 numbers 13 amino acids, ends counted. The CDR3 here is CASSLVALGTAEV.

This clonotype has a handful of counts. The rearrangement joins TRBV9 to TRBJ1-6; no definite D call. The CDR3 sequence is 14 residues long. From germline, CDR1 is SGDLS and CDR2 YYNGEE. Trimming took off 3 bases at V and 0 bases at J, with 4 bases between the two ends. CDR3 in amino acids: CASSGSSYNSPLHF. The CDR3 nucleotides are TGTGCCAGCAGCGGAAGCTCCTATAATTCACCCCTCCACTTT.

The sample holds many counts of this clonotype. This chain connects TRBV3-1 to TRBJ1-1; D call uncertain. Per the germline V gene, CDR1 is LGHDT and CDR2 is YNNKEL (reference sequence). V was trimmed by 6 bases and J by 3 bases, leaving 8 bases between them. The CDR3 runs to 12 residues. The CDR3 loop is CASSPSDTEAFF. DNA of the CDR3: TGTGCCAGCAGTCCCTCGGACACTGAAGCTTTCTTT.

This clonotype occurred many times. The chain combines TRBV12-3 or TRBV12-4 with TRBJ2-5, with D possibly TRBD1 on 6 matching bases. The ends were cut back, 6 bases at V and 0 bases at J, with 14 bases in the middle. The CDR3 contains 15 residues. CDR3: CASRFLGAYQETQYF. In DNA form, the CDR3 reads TGTGCCAGCAGGTTCCTGGGGGCTTACCAAGAGACCCAGTACTTC.

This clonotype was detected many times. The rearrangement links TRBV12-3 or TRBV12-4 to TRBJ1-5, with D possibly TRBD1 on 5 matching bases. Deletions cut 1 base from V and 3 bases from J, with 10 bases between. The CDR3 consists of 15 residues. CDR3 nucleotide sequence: TGTGCCAGCAGTTTAGTTGCAGGGCTCAATCAGCCCCAGCATTTT. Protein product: CASSLVAGLNQPQHF.

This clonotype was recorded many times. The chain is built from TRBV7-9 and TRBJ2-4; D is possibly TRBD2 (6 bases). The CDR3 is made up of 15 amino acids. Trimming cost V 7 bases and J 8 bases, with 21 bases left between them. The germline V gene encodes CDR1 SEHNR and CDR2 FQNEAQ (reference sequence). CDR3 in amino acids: CASIPIAAAAHIQYF. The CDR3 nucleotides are TGTGCCAGCATCCCCATAGCGGCCGCAGCCCACATTCAGTACTTC. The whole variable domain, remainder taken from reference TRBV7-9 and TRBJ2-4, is DTGVSQNPRHKITKRGQNVTFRCDPISEHNRLYWYRQTLGQGPEFLTYFQNEAQLEKSRLLSDRFSAERPKGSFSTLEIQRTEQGDSAMYLCASIPIAAAAHIQYFGAGTRLSVL.

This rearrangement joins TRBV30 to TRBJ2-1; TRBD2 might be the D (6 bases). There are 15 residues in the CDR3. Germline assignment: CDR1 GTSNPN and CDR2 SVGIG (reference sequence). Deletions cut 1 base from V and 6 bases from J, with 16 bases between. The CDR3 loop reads CAWSGGEWVANEQFF. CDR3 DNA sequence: TGTGCCTGGAGTGGGGGGGAGTGGGTGGCCAATGAGCAGTTCTTC.

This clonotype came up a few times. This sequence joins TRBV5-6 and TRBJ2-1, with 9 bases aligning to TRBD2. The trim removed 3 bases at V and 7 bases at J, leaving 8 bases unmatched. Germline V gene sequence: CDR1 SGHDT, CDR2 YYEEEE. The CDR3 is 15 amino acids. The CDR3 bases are TGTGCCAGCAGCTACGGACTCAGCGGGAGGAATGAGCAGTTCTTC. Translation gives CASSYGLSGRNEQFF.

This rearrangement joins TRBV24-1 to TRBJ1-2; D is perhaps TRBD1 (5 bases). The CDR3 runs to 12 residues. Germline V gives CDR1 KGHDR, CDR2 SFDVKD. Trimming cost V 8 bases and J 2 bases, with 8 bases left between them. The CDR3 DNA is TGTGCCACCAATGGGGGAAACTATGGCTACACCTTC. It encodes CATNGGNYGYTF.

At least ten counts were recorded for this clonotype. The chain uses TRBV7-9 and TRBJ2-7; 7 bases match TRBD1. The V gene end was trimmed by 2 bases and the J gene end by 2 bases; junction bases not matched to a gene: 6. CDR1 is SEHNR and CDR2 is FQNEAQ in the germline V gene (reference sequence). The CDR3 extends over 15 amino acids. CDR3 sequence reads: CASSLHPGGAYEQYF. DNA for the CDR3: TGTGCCAGCAGCTTACACCCAGGGGGAGCCTACGAGCAGTACTTC.

The chain's CDR3 is CASSLDRLAGFYEQYF. In DNA form, the CDR3 reads TGTGCCAGCAGCCTCGATCGACTAGCGGGGTTCTACGAGCAGTACTTC. This sequence joins TRBV27 and TRBJ2-7; 11 nucleotides align to TRBD2. J lost 3 bases, V lost 6 bases, and 10 bases had no gene match. The CDR3 spans 16 residues. CDR1 and CDR2 from the germline V gene are MNHEY and SMNVEV (reference sequence).